This TCR beta chain originates from a study of T-cell reconstitution after alpha-beta-depleted transplantation in children. Whole-study findings and limits: The main origin of T-cell counts and diversity one year after transplant was newly produced T cells. Reported findings indicate that, about two months after transplant, alpha-beta T cells came from several hundred expanded clones, which were derived from non-depleted graft cells.

Unique molecular identifiers were incorporated during preparation of the TCRbeta library. TCRdb re-analysed the PCR reads in MiXCR, keeping a single row per CDR3 protein. The sample comprises under 300,000 distinct CDR3 sequences, approximately 10% of which are singletons, and around 22% rests with the top ten. This CDR3 has 16 amino acids. Looked up from germline, CDR1 is LGHDT and CDR2 is YNNKEL (reference sequence). In its sample, this clonotype was seen once. No antigen is known for it. Compared with germline, one end of the junction differs, possibly owing to a read error. The input for sequencing was peripheral blood, taken 180 days after TCRalphabeta/CD19-depleted stem cell transplant. The V and J genes are TRBV3-1 and TRBJ2-5, with 11 bases fitting TRBD2. This TCR came from a male patient aged 2 to 10 who had a stem cell transplant for chronic granulomatous disease, so the T cells may come from the graft donor. This CDR3 is CASSPEGLAAQEIQYF. The CDR3 DNA is TGTGCCAGCAGCCCCGAGGGACTAGCGGCGCAAGAGATCCAGTACTTC.